Below, 8 T cell receptor beta chains from the same sample are listed, as sequenced in a study of T cell responses to AZD1222 COVID-19 vaccine. Sequenced by immunoSEQ multiplex PCR; TCRdb stores in-frame clones only, minus some. Found here are roughly 200,000 clones, about 93% of them singletons; the top ten hold 1%. Here the sequenced sample was peripheral blood, taken 28 days after the second dose of the MenACWY control vaccine. These receptors were taken from an adult who received the MenACWY meningococcal vaccine as a control.

The gene calls are TRBV3-1 (or the pseudogene TRBV3-2) and TRBJ1-4, with D unclear. V gave up 3 bases and J gave up 4 bases, with 12 bases separating them. In germline, CDR1 is LGHDT, CDR2 YNNKEL (reference sequence). The CDR3 is 15 residues long. CDR3 residues: CASSQSGLSNEKLFF. In DNA, the CDR3 is TGTGCCAGCAGCCAGTCAGGACTGAGTAATGAAAAACTGTTTTTT.

Concerning this clone: One junction end does not reproduce the germline sequence, and a read error may be involved. The chain couples TRBV7-2 to TRBJ2-5; no definite D call. Germline lookup yields CDR1 SGHTA and CDR2 FQGNSA. This CDR3 contains 15 residues. The CDR3 DNA is TGTGCCAGCAGCCAGAGAGTCGGTTCACAAGGGACCCAGTACTTC. This sequence encodes CASSQRVGSQGTQYF.

The chain has TRBV18 and TRBJ1-3, with no clear D. The CDR3 extends over 15 amino acids. Germline assignment: CDR1 KGHSH and CDR2 LQKENI. V was pared by 6 bases and J by 4 bases, with 16 bases between. This chain's CDR3 is CASSPGALDGNTIYF. CDR3 nucleotides: TGTGCCAGCTCCCCGGGAGCCCTGGACGGAAACACCATATATTTT.

The gene calls are TRBV18 and TRBJ1-3, with 7 bases fitting TRBD1. The CDR3 is made up of 16 amino acids. Losses at the gene ends were 3 bases for V and 0 bases for J; bases not matched to a gene: 5. The germline V gene encodes CDR1 KGHSH and CDR2 LQKENI. The CDR3 coding sequence is TGTGCCAGCTCACCGATACAGGGGACCTCTGGAAACACCATATATTTT. It codes for CASSPIQGTSGNTIYF. The variable domain in full, with the rest retrieved from reference TRBV18 and TRBJ1-3, is NAGVMQNPRHLVRRRGQEARLRCSPMKGHSHVYWYRQLPEEGLKFMVYLQKENIIDESGMPKERFSAEFPKEGPSILRIQQVVRGDSAAYFCASSPIQGTSGNTIYFGEGSWLTVV.

This CDR3 reads CASSSDSGYGYTF. As DNA, the CDR3 is TGTGCCAGCAGTTCCGACAGTGGCTATGGCTACACCTTC. The chain uses TRBV12-3 or TRBV12-4 and TRBJ1-2, with D perhaps TRBD1 (5 bases). CDR3 length equals 13 residues. With 4 bases removed from V and 4 bases from J, the gap between germline ends came to 10 bases.

This rearrangement joins TRBV28 to TRBJ1-1; a possible D gene is TRBD1 (6 bases). This CDR3 spans 16 amino acids. V shed 2 bases and J shed 4 bases, with 17 bases lying between them. From germline, CDR1 is MDHEN and CDR2 SYDVKM. CDR3 region: CASSLANRALGTEAFF. Here the CDR3 DNA reads TGTGCCAGCAGTTTAGCAAACAGGGCGTTGGGCACTGAAGCTTTCTTT.

CDR3 sequence reads: CASSPNEGDTQYF. As DNA, the CDR3 is TGTGCCAGCAGCCCTAACGAAGGGGATACGCAGTATTTT. The chain carries TRBV3-1 (or the pseudogene TRBV3-2) and TRBJ2-3, with unresolved D. Trimming removed 4 bases at V and 6 bases at J, with 11 bases between. This CDR3 comprises 13 residues. Germline CDR1 and CDR2: LGHDT and YNNKEL (reference sequence).

The chain carries TRBV6-1 and TRBJ2-6; 8 bases line up with TRBD1. V lost 4 bases, J lost 0 bases, and 5 bases stayed unmatched. Germline values: CDR1 MNHNS, CDR2 SASEGT. This CDR3 region has 17 residues. In nucleotides, the CDR3 is TGTGCCAGCAGTGGTAGGACAGGGAGCTCTGGGGCCAACGTCCTGACTTTC. Its protein is CASSGRTGSSGANVLTF.